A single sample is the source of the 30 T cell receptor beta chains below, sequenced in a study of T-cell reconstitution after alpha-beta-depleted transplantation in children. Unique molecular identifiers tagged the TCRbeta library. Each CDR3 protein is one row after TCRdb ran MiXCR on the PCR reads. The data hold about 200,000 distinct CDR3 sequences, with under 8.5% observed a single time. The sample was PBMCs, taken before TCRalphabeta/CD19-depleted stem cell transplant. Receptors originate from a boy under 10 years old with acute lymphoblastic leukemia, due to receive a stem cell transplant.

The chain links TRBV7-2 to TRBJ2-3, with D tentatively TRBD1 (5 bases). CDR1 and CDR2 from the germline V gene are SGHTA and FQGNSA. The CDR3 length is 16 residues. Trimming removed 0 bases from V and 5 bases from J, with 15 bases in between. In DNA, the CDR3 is TGTGCCAGCAGCTTAGCGGGGCCCGCCAAGGGAGATACGCAGTATTTT. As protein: CASSLAGPAKGDTQYF. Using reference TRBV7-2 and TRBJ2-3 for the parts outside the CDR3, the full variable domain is GAGVSQSPSNKVTEKGKDVELRCDPISGHTALYWYRQSLGQGLEFLIYFQGNSAPDKSGLPSDRFSAERTGGSVSTLTIQRTQQEDSAVYLCASSLAGPAKGDTQYFGPGTRLTVL.

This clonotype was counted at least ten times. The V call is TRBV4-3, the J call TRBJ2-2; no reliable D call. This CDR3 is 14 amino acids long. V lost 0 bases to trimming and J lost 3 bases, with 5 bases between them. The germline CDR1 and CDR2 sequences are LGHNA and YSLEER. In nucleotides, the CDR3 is TGCGCCAGCAGCCAAGATGGAGACACCGGGGAGCTGTTTTTT. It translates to CASSQDGDTGELFF.

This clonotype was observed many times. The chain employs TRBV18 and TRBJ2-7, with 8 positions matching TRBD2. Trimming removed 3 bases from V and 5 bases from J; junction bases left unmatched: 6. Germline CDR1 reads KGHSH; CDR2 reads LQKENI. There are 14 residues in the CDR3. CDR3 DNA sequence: TGTGCCAGCTCACCCGTAGCGGGATGGAACGAGCAGTACTTC. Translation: CASSPVAGWNEQYF.

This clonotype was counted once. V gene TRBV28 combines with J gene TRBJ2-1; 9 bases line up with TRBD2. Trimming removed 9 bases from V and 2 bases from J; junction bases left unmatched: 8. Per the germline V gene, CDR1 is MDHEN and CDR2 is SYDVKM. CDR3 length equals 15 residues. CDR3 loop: CARLPGLAPYNEQFF. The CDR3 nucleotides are TGTGCCAGGCTCCCGGGACTAGCACCCTACAATGAGCAGTTCTTC. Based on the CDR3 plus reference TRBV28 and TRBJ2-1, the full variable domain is DVKVTQSSRYLVKRTGEKVFLECVQDMDHENMFWYRQDPGLGLRLIYFSYDVKMKEKGDIPEGYSVSREKKERFSLILESASTNQTSMYLCARLPGLAPYNEQFFGPGTRLTVL.

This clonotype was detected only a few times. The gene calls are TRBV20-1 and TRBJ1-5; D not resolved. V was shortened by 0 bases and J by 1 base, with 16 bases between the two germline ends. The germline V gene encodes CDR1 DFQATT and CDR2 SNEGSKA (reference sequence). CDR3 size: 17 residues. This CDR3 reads CSARDQQIRPSNQPQHF. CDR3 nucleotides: TGCAGTGCTAGAGATCAACAGATCCGCCCAAGCAATCAGCCCCAGCATTTT.

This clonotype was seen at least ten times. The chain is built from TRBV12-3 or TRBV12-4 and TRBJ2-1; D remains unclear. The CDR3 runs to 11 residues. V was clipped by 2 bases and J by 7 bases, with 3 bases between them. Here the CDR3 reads CASSLSNEQFF. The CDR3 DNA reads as TGTGCCAGCAGTTTAAGTAATGAGCAGTTCTTC.

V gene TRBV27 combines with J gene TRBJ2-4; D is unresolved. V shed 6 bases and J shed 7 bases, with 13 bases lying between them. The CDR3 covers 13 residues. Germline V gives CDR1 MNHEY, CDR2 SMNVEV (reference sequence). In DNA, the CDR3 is TGTGCCAGCAGGGATTTCATAAGGAACATTCAGTACTTC. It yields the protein CASRDFIRNIQYF.

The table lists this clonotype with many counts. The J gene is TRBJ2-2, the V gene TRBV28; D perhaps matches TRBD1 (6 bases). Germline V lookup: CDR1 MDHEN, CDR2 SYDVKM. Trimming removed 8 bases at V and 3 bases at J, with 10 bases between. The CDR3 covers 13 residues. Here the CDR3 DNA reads TGTGCCAGCGGGCGACAGGACACCGGGGAGCTGTTTTTT. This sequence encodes CASGRQDTGELFF.

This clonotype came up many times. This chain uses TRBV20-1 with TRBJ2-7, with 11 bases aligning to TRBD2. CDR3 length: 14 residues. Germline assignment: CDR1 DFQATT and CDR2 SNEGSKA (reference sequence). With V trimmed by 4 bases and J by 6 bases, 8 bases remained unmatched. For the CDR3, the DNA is TGCAGTGCTACCCCGACTAGCGGGATTCGCGAGCAGTACTTC. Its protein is CSATPTSGIREQYF.

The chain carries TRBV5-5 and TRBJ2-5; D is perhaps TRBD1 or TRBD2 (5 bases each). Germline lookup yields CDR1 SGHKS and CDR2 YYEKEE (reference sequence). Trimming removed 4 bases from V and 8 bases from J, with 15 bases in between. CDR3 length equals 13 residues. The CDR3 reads CASSPRMGETQYF. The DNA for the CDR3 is TGTGCCAGCAGCCCTAGGATGGGGGAAACCCAGTACTTC.

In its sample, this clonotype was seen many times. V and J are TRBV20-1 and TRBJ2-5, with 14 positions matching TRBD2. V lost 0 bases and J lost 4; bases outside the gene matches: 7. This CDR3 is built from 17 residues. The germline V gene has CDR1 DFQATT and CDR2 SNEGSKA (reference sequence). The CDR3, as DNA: TGCAGTGCTAGAGATCCTCCGACTAGCGGGGGGGGAGAGACCCAGTACTTC. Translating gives CSARDPPTSGGGETQYF.

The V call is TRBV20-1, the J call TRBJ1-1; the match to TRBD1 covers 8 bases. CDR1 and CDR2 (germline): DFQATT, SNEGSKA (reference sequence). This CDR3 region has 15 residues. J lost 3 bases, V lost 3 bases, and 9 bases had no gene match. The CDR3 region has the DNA TGCAGTGCTAGTGATCCAAAACAGGGGGACACTGAAGCTTTCTTT. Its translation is CSASDPKQGDTEAFF.

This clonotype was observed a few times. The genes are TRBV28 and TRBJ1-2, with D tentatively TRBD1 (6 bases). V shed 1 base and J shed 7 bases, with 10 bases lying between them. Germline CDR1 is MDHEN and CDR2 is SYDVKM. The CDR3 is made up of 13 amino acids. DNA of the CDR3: TGTGCCAGCAGTTTATACGTAGGGGGTGGCTACACCTTC. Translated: CASSLYVGGGYTF.

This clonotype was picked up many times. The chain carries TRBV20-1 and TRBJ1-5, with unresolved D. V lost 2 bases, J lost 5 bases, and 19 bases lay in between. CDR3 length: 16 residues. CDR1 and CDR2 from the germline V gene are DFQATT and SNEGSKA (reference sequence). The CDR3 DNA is TGCAGTGCTAGATCAGATGAGGCAGGCCGTCATCAGCCCCAGCATTTT. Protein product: CSARSDEAGRHQPQHF.

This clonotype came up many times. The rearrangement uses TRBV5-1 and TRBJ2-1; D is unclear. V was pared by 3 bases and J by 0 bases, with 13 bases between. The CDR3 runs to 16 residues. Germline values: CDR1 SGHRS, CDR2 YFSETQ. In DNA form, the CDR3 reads TGCGCCAGCAGCTCCCGGCGTCCGAGCTCCTACAATGAGCAGTTCTTC. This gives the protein CASSSRRPSSYNEQFF. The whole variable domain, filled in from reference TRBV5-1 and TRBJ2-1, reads KAGVTQTPRYLIKTRGQQVTLSCSPISGHRSVSWYQQTPGQGLQFLFEYFSETQRNKGNFPGRFSGRQFSNSRSEMNVSTLELGDSALYLCASSSRRPSSYNEQFFGPGTRLTVL.

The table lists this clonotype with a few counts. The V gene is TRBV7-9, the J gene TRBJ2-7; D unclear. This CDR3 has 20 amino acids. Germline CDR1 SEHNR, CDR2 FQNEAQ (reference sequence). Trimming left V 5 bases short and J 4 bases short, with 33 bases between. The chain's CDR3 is CASSPGQVHHQTETLYEQYF. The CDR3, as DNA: TGTGCCAGCAGCCCCGGCCAGGTCCATCATCAGACTGAAACGCTGTACGAGCAGTACTTC.

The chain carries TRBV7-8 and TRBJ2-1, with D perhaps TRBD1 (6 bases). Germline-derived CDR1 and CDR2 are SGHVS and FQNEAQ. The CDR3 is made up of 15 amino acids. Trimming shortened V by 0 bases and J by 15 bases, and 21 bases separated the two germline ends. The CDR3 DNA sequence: TGTGCCAGCAGCTTAGCCCTCAATACAGGGACGGCCGGGTTCTTC. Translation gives CASSLALNTGTAGFF.

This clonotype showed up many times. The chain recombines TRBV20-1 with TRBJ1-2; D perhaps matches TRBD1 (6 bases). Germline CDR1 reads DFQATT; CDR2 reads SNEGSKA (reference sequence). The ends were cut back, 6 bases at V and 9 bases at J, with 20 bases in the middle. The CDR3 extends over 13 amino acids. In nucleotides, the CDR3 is TGCAGTGCCCGAGGGTACAGGGCATATCGCTACACCTTC. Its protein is CSARGYRAYRYTF.

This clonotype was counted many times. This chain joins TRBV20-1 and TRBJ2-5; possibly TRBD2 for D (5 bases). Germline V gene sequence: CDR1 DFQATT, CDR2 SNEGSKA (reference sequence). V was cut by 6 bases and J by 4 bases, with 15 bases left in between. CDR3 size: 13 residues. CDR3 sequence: CSAHGGGLETQYF. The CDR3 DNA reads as TGCAGTGCCCACGGAGGAGGCCTAGAGACCCAGTACTTC.

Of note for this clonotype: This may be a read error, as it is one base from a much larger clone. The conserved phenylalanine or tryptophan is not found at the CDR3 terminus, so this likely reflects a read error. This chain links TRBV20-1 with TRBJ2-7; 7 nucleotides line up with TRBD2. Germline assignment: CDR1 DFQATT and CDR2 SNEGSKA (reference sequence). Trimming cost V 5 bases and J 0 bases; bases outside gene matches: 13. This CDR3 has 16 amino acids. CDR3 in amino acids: CSAPHIAGEPSYEQYY. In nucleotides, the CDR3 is TGCAGTGCTCCGCATATCGCGGGGGAACCCTCCTACGAGCAGTACTAC.

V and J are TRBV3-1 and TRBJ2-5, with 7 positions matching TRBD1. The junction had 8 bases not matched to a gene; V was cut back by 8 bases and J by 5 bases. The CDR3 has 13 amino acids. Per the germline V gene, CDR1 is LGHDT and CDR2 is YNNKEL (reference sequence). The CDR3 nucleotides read TGTGCCAGCGGACAACAGGGGCTGGAGACCCAGTACTTC. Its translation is CASGQQGLETQYF.

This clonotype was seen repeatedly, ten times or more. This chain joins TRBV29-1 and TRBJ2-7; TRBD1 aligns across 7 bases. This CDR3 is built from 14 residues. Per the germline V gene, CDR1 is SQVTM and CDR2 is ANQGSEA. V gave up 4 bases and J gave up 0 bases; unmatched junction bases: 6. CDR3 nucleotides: TGCAGCGTTGTAGGACAGGATAGCTCCTACGAGCAGTACTTC. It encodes CSVVGQDSSYEQYF.

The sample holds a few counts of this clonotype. The CDR3 here is CASSEGGGGYGYTF. The CDR3 bases are TGTGCCAGCAGTGAAGGCGGGGGCGGCTATGGCTACACCTTC. The rearrangement joins TRBV6-1 to TRBJ1-2; possibly TRBD1 for D (6 bases). With 1 base removed from V and 4 bases from J, the gap between germline ends came to 10 bases. The CDR3 sequence is 14 residues long. Germline lookup yields CDR1 MNHNS and CDR2 SASEGT.

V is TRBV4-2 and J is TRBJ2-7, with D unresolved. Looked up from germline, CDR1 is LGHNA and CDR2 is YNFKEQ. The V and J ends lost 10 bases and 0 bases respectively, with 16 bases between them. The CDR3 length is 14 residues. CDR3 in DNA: TGTGCCATGGGCCCCGGGCCCGGCTCCTACGAGCAGTACTTC. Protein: CAMGPGPGSYEQYF.

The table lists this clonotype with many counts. CDR3 bases: TGCAGTGCTAGAGGTAGGGATAGCAATCAGCCCCAGCATTTT. Translation: CSARGRDSNQPQHF. The chain links TRBV20-1 to TRBJ1-5; no clear D gene. There are 14 residues in the CDR3. Trimming removed 1 base from V and 0 bases from J, with 7 bases in between. CDR1 and CDR2 (germline): DFQATT, SNEGSKA (reference sequence).

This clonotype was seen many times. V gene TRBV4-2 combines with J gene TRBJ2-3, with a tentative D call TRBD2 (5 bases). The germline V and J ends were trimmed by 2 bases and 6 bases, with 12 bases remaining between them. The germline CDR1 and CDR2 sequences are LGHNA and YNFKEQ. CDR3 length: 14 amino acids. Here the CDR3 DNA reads TGTGCCAGCAGCCAAAGCGGAGCGGCCGATACGCAGTATTTT. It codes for CASSQSGAADTQYF.

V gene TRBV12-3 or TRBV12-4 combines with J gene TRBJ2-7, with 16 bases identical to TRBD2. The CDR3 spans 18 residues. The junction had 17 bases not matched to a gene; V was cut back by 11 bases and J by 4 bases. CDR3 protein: CAFSLALRGLAGGYEQYF. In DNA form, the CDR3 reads TGTGCCTTCAGTTTAGCGCTGAGGGGACTAGCGGGAGGGTACGAGCAGTACTTC.

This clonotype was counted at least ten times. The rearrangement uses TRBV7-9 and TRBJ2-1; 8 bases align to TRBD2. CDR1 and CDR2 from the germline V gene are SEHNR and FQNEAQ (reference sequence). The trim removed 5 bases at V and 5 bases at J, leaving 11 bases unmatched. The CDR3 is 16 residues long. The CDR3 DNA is TGTGCCAGCAGCCACCCCCCACTAGCGGCAAACAATGAGCAGTTCTTC. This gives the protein CASSHPPLAANNEQFF.

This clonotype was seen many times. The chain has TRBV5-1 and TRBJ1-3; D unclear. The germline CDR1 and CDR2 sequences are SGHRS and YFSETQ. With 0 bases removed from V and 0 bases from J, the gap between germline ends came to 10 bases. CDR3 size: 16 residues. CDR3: CASSLGGANSGNTIYF. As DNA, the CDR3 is TGCGCCAGCAGCTTGGGTGGCGCTAACTCTGGAAACACCATATATTTT. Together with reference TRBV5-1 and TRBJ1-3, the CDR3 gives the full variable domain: KAGVTQTPRYLIKTRGQQVTLSCSPISGHRSVSWYQQTPGQGLQFLFEYFSETQRNKGNFPGRFSGRQFSNSRSEMNVSTLELGDSALYLCASSLGGANSGNTIYFGEGSWLTVV.

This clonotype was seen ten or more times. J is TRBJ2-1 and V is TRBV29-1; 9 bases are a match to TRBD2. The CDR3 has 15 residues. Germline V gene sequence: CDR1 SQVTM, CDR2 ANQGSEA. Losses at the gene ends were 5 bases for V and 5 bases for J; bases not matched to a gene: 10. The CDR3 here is CSVQGVGGGDNEQFF. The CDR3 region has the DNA TGCAGCGTTCAAGGGGTCGGCGGGGGGGACAATGAGCAGTTCTTC.